This T cell receptor beta chain came from a study of T cell responses to AZD1222 COVID-19 vaccine. Notes on the study in general: White British ancestry dominated among donors, who included more females, and clonal diversity was possibly underestimated. Spike-specific TCR breadth and depth grew following two AZD1222 doses.

Notes on this clone: Its specificity is unknown.

Sequencing used immunoSEQ multiplex PCR; TCRdb keeps in-frame clones, though not all of them. The sample contains about 200,000 clones, approximately 91% of which appear only once. This TCR came from an adult who received the AZD1222 COVID-19 vaccine. Sequencing was performed on peripheral blood, taken 28 days after the second AZD1222 dose.

CDR3 nucleotides: TGTGCCAGCAGTCGACGACAGGCCAATGAAAAACTGTTTTTT. As protein: CASSRRQANEKLFF. The chain carries TRBV3-1 (or the pseudogene TRBV3-2) and TRBJ1-4; tentatively, D is TRBD1 (6 bases). Germline V gene sequence: CDR1 LGHDT, CDR2 YNNKEL (reference sequence). This CDR3 has 14 amino acids. Trimming removed 6 bases at V and 5 bases at J, with 13 bases between.